This passage covers 7 T cell receptor beta chains from one sample sequenced in a study of spatial heterogeneity in lung cancer. Time point: sample taken at primary tumor resection. Sequencing was performed on whole RNA extracted from tumor and nontumor lung tissue, or from frozen PBMC, and the material was left unsorted. A single record per CDR3 protein comes from TCRdb applying MiXCR to the 5' RACE reads. Here the sample spans more than 20,000 distinct CDR3 sequences, over 10% being singletons. This sample comprised PBMCs, obtained at surgery. These TCRs come from a female donor with early-stage non-small cell lung cancer.

This clonotype was seen repeatedly, ten times or more. This rearrangement joins TRBV4-2 to TRBJ2-3; the match to TRBD2 covers 8 bases. Germline CDR1 is LGHNA and CDR2 is YNFKEQ. Trimming at V came to 3 bases and at J to 2 bases, leaving 7 bases not matched to a gene. The CDR3 is 16 residues long. The CDR3 loop reads CASSHQRERNTDTQYF. CDR3 bases: TGTGCCAGCAGCCATCAGCGGGAGCGTAACACAGATACGCAGTATTTT.

This clonotype was counted ten times or more. The chain carries TRBV11-2 and TRBJ1-2; TRBD1 agrees at 7 bases. V gave up 2 bases and J gave up 8 bases; unmatched junction bases: 14. The CDR3 sequence is 16 residues long. Germline V gene sequence: CDR1 SGHAT, CDR2 FQNNGV. CDR3 DNA sequence: TGTGCCAGCAGCTTACATCCCACAGGACAGGAGCGAGGCTACACCTTC. Translating gives CASSLHPTGQERGYTF.

The sample holds a few counts of this clonotype. The V call is TRBV29-1, the J call TRBJ2-7; weak D call: TRBD2 (7 bases). Deletions cut 4 bases from V and 3 bases from J, with 10 bases between. Germline V CDR1 and CDR2: SQVTM, ANQGSEA. The CDR3 spans 12 residues. The CDR3 region has the DNA TGCAGCGTTGCGGGGGGCTACTACGAGCAGTACTTC. Its translation: CSVAGGYYEQYF.

In this sample, this clonotype turned up many times. V and J are TRBV5-1 and TRBJ2-1; D is uncertain. The CDR3 runs to 15 residues. Trimming took off 2 bases at V and 0 bases at J, with 9 bases between the two ends. Germline loops: CDR1 SGHRS, CDR2 YFSETQ. The CDR3, as DNA: TGCGCCAGCAGCTTCACACCTGGCTCCTACAATGAGCAGTTCTTC. Its protein is CASSFTPGSYNEQFF.

This clonotype came up many times. The rearrangement joins TRBV20-1 to TRBJ1-1; TRBD1 is a possible D gene (6 bases). V lost 1 base to trimming and J lost 2 bases, with 14 bases between them. The length of the CDR3 is 15 residues. Germline values: CDR1 DFQATT, CDR2 SNEGSKA (reference sequence). CDR3 sequence (DNA): TGCAGTGCTAGAGTTACGTACAGGGTAAACACTGAAGCTTTCTTT. Encoded protein: CSARVTYRVNTEAFF.

V is TRBV11-2 and J is TRBJ2-1, with D unresolved. This CDR3 comprises 15 residues. Trimming removed 1 base at V and 6 bases at J, with 13 bases between. The germline gives CDR1 SGHAT, CDR2 FQNNGV. The CDR3 sequence is CASSLVYVEGNEQFF. The CDR3 bases are TGTGCCAGCAGCTTAGTGTACGTGGAAGGCAATGAGCAGTTCTTC.

At least ten counts were recorded for this clonotype. The chain joins TRBV2 to TRBJ2-1, with 13 positions matching TRBD2. From germline, CDR1 is SNHLY and CDR2 FYNNEI. V was pared by 6 bases and J by 6 bases, with 2 bases of the junction left unmatched. This CDR3 has 14 amino acids. The CDR3 protein is CASRRTSGGNEQFF. The CDR3, as DNA: TGTGCCAGCAGACGGACTAGCGGGGGCAATGAGCAGTTCTTC. The complete variable domain, with remaining parts taken from reference TRBV2 and TRBJ2-1, reads EPEVTQTPSHQVTQMGQEVILRCVPISNHLYFYWYRQILGQKVEFLVSFYNNEISEKSEIFDDQFSVERPDGSNFTLKIRSTKLEDSAMYFCASRRTSGGNEQFFGPGTRLTVL.